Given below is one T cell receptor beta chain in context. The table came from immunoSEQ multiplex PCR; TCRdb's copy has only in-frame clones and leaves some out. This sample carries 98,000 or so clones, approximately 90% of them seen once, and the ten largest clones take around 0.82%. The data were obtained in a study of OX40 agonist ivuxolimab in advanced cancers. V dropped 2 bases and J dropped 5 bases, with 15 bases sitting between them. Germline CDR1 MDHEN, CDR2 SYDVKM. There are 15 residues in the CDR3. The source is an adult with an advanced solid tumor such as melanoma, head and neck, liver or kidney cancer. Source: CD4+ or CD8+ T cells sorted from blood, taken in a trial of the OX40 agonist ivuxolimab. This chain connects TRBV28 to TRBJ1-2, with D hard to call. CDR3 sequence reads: CASSLIVAGRYGYTF. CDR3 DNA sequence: TGTGCCAGCAGTTTAATAGTTGCCGGCCGATATGGCTACACCTTC.